The 8 T cell receptor beta chains given below trace back to one sample, sequenced in a study of blood T cell repertoires in COVID-19. Only in-frame clones appear in the TCRdb table, and some are missing; sequencing was by immunoSEQ multiplex PCR. Of about 360,000 clones detected, 75% to 90% appear once; the ten largest clones hold around 7.5%. Sequencing was done on a sample of peripheral blood. The receptors here all came from a woman between 55 and 75 years old with COVID-19, enrolled during active disease.

This chain links TRBV6-6 with TRBJ2-7; 7 positions agree with TRBD2. V gave up 6 bases and J gave up 2 bases; unmatched junction bases: 10. The CDR3 spans 15 residues. Germline V CDR1 and CDR2: MNHNY, SVGAGI (reference sequence). CDR3 amino acids: CASSKGWGGAYEQYF. The CDR3 DNA is TGTGCCAGCAGCAAAGGGTGGGGGGGAGCCTACGAGCAGTACTTC.

The chain uses TRBV6-1 and TRBJ1-6; 8 bases are shared with TRBD1. V shed 4 bases and J 7 bases; nucleotides not matched to a gene: 9. The CDR3 spans 16 residues. In germline, CDR1 is MNHNS, CDR2 SASEGT. CDR3 loop: CASSAFLDRVNSPLHF. CDR3 in DNA: TGTGCCAGCAGTGCGTTCCTGGACAGGGTCAATTCACCCCTCCACTTT.

The chain combines TRBV7-9 with TRBJ1-1; 7 bases align to TRBD1. In germline, CDR1 is SEHNR, CDR2 FQNEAQ (reference sequence). This CDR3 contains 14 residues. V was clipped by 5 bases and J by 0 bases; unmatched bases: 3. For the CDR3, the DNA is TGTGCCAGCAGCCCGACAGGGTTGAACACTGAAGCTTTCTTT. This gives the protein CASSPTGLNTEAFF.

The V gene is TRBV7-3, the J gene TRBJ2-1, with a possible D match to TRBD2 (6 bases). CDR3 length equals 15 residues. V shed 1 base and J shed 6 bases, with 13 bases lying between them. CDR1 SGHTA and CDR2 FQGTGA come from the germline V gene. As DNA, the CDR3 is TGTGCCAGCAGCTTAAGCGGGGCCCCCCTCAATGAGCAGTTCTTC. Protein: CASSLSGAPLNEQFF.

J is TRBJ2-6 and V is TRBV6-6; D perhaps matches TRBD2 (5 bases). This CDR3 is built from 17 residues. V was shortened by 5 bases and J by 2 bases, with 16 bases between the two germline ends. The germline V gene encodes CDR1 MNHNY and CDR2 SVGAGI (reference sequence). Here the CDR3 reads CASSPLLGGAGANVLTF. The CDR3 DNA sequence: TGTGCCAGCAGTCCGCTCCTAGGAGGCGCTGGGGCCAACGTCCTGACTTTC.

V gene TRBV27 combines with J gene TRBJ2-1, with TRBD1 identical over 8 bases. CDR1 and CDR2 from the germline V gene are MNHEY and SMNVEV (reference sequence). This CDR3 is 15 amino acids long. Losses at the gene ends were 8 bases for V and 5 bases for J; bases not matched to a gene: 11. The CDR3 is CASEKTGVLHNEQFF. The CDR3 DNA reads as TGTGCCAGCGAGAAGACAGGGGTGTTACACAATGAGCAGTTCTTC.

There are a few counts of this clone. The chain combines TRBV5-6 with TRBJ2-7, with 7 bases identical to TRBD1. V dropped 5 bases and J dropped 3; count of bases not matched to a gene: 8. Germline-derived CDR1 and CDR2 are SGHDT and YYEEEE. The CDR3 spans 14 residues. CDR3 sequence reads: CASRMNRGYYEQYF. In DNA form, the CDR3 reads TGTGCCAGCAGAATGAACAGGGGTTACTACGAGCAGTACTTC.

This clone was seen more than once but under ten times. The chain is built from TRBV5-1 and TRBJ2-5, with 7 bases matching TRBD2. The CDR3 contains 16 residues. Germline-derived CDR1 and CDR2 are SGHRS and YFSETQ. V gave up 4 bases and J gave up 5 bases; unmatched junction bases: 14. The CDR3 loop reads CASSRTSVGEWETQYF. DNA of the CDR3: TGCGCCAGCAGCAGAACTAGCGTGGGGGAATGGGAGACCCAGTACTTC.